The next 23 T cell receptor beta chains were all read from a single sample in a study of T cells in localized non-small cell lung cancer. Sequencing used immunoSEQ multiplex PCR; TCRdb keeps in-frame clones, though not all of them. The sample has about 59,000 clones, approximately 90% seen once. This specimen was peripheral blood, taken before any cancer treatment. The receptors were sampled from a man between 40 and 70 years old with stage I lung adenocarcinoma.

The rearrangement links TRBV13 to TRBJ2-1; possible D gene TRBD2, 6 bases. Looked up from germline, CDR1 is PRHDT and CDR2 is FYEKMQ (reference sequence). This CDR3 region has 16 residues. Deletions cut 1 base from V and 3 bases from J, with 13 bases between. CDR3 nucleotides: TGTGCCAGCAGCTTAGCGACCTGGACTAACTACAATGAGCAGTTCTTC. It encodes CASSLATWTNYNEQFF.

The rearrangement joins TRBV7-9 to TRBJ1-5; D not certain. The V and J ends lost 4 bases and 4 bases respectively, with 5 bases between them. This CDR3 spans 12 amino acids. The V gene's germline CDR1 is SEHNR and CDR2 FQNEAQ (reference sequence). The DNA of the CDR3 is TGTGCCAGCAGCTCCCCGAATCAGCCCCAGCATTTT. Its translation is CASSSPNQPQHF.

V usage is TRBV6-4 and J usage is TRBJ1-1; D might be TRBD1 (6 bases). Trimming removed 6 bases at V and 7 bases at J, with 18 bases between. This CDR3 comprises 14 residues. In germline, CDR1 is MRHNA, CDR2 SNTAGT. In DNA form, the CDR3 reads TGTGCCAGCAGCGCGGGACACCCGGGCGATGAAGCTTTCTTT. It codes for CASSAGHPGDEAFF.

The chain links TRBV11-2 to TRBJ2-3, with a possible D match to TRBD2 (5 bases). V was pared by 7 bases and J by 0 bases, with 5 bases between. This CDR3 spans 12 amino acids. The germline gives CDR1 SGHAT, CDR2 FQNNGV. CDR3 in amino acids: CASTSSTDTQYF. CDR3 nucleotide sequence: TGTGCCAGCACTAGCAGCACAGATACGCAGTATTTT.

The chain uses TRBV5-4 and TRBJ2-3; D is unresolved. The V and J ends lost 4 bases and 1 base respectively, with 4 bases between them. This CDR3 region has 12 residues. Germline values: CDR1 SGHNT, CDR2 YYREEE (reference sequence). CDR3 DNA: TGTGCCAGCAGCCGGGGCACAGATACGCAGTATTTT. This translates into CASSRGTDTQYF.

The CDR3 sequence is CASSVMTSGSLTDTQYF. The DNA of the CDR3 is TGTGCCAGCAGTGTGATGACTAGCGGGAGTCTAACAGATACGCAGTATTTT. The chain is built from TRBV2 and TRBJ2-3; 12 bases are a match to TRBD2. From germline, CDR1 is SNHLY and CDR2 FYNNEI. The CDR3 extends over 17 amino acids. J was trimmed by 3 bases and V by 4 bases; bases with no gene match: 8.

This clone was observed once. The chain carries TRBV7-9 and TRBJ2-3, with D possibly matching TRBD2 (6 bases). Trimming took off 1 base at V and 1 base at J, with 12 bases between the two ends. CDR1 SEHNR and CDR2 FQNEAQ come from the germline V gene (reference sequence). CDR3 length equals 16 residues. The CDR3 loop is CASSLGVSGRTDTQYF. CDR3 bases: TGTGCCAGCAGCTTAGGTGTCAGCGGGCGCACAGATACGCAGTATTTT.

The chain employs TRBV6-4 and TRBJ2-2; TRBD2 matches 8 bases. CDR1 and CDR2 from the germline V gene are MRHNA and SNTAGT. This CDR3 is built from 13 residues. V lost 6 bases to trimming and J lost 4 bases; unmatched junction nucleotides: 1. CDR3 DNA: TGTGCCAGCAGCGGGACTAGCACCGGGGAGCTGTTTTTT. Its translation: CASSGTSTGELFF.

The rearrangement uses TRBV30 and TRBJ1-1; no firm D call. This CDR3 spans 15 amino acids. V was trimmed by 3 bases and J by 1 base, leaving 15 bases between them. The germline gives CDR1 GTSNPN, CDR2 SVGIG (reference sequence). CDR3 nucleotide sequence: TGTGCCTGGAGGGAAACGGAACCTCCGAACACTGAAGCTTTCTTT. This translates into CAWRETEPPNTEAFF.

The chain is built from TRBV7-2 and TRBJ1-1, with a weak D call TRBD1 (5 bases). The CDR3 is 16 residues long. Germline assignment: CDR1 SGHTA and CDR2 FQGNSA. V was cut by 2 bases and J by 3 bases, with 16 bases left in between. DNA of the CDR3: TGTGCCAGCAGCTTAAATCCTGGGGCTCAGGACACTGAAGCTTTCTTT. Protein: CASSLNPGAQDTEAFF. Using reference TRBV7-2 and TRBJ1-1 for the parts outside the CDR3, the full variable domain is GAGVSQSPSNKVTEKGKDVELRCDPISGHTALYWYRQSLGQGLEFLIYFQGNSAPDKSGLPSDRFSAERTGGSVSTLTIQRTQQEDSAVYLCASSLNPGAQDTEAFFGQGTRLTVV.

This chain connects TRBV5-4 to TRBJ2-1, with 8 bases matching TRBD2. The CDR3 runs to 15 residues. Germline CDR1 reads SGHNT; CDR2 reads YYREEE (reference sequence). The V segment lost 1 base and the J segment 7 bases; nucleotides outside the gene matches: 7. CDR3 sequence (DNA): TGTGCCAGCAGCTTGTTGTTCGGGAGGGTAAATGAGCAGTTCTTC. Protein: CASSLLFGRVNEQFF.

V gene TRBV9 combines with J gene TRBJ1-2, with D uncertain. V shed 0 bases and J shed 4 bases, with 13 bases lying between them. The CDR3 totals 15 residues. CDR1 SGDLS and CDR2 YYNGEE come from the germline V gene. The CDR3 region has the DNA TGTGCCAGCAGCGTAGGTAGAAACACGGTCTATGGCTACACCTTC. It is translated as CASSVGRNTVYGYTF.

This CDR3 is CASSLYSVPEAFF. In DNA form, the CDR3 reads TGTGCCAGCAGCTTATACAGTGTCCCTGAAGCTTTCTTT. This rearrangement joins TRBV11-3 to TRBJ1-1; D gene uncertain. The CDR3 covers 13 residues. Trimming removed 2 bases from V and 6 bases from J, with 10 bases in between. Germline loops: CDR1 SGHNT, CDR2 YENEEA.

This chain connects TRBV5-8 to TRBJ2-5, with TRBD2 identical over 11 bases. The germline gives CDR1 SGHTS, CDR2 YDEGEE. This CDR3 spans 17 amino acids. V lost 2 bases, J lost 2 bases, and 8 bases stayed unmatched. Here the CDR3 reads CASSLNVGLAVQETQYF. DNA of the CDR3: TGTGCCAGCAGCTTAAATGTGGGACTAGCGGTACAAGAGACCCAGTACTTC.

This chain uses TRBV6-1 with TRBJ1-2; 9 bases are a match to TRBD1. V was pared by 2 bases and J by 4 bases, with 8 bases of the junction left unmatched. The CDR3 length is 16 residues. Germline-derived CDR1 and CDR2 are MNHNS and SASEGT. CDR3 in DNA: TGTGCCAGCAGTGAATTTCGGGACAGGGTTATCTATGGCTACACCTTC. Translation gives CASSEFRDRVIYGYTF.

This clone has only one observation. The rearrangement uses TRBV18 and TRBJ2-7; 8 positions match TRBD1. The CDR3 contains 16 residues. CDR1 is KGHSH, CDR2 LQKENI, per germline. V was clipped by 2 bases and J by 2 bases; unmatched bases: 8. The CDR3 loop is CASSPRGGQGPYEQYF. The CDR3 nucleotides are TGTGCCAGCTCACCAAGGGGTGGACAGGGTCCCTACGAGCAGTACTTC.

This sequence joins TRBV28 and TRBJ2-1; D not certain. With 1 base removed from V and 7 bases from J, the gap between germline ends came to 8 bases. CDR3 length equals 13 residues. Germline loops: CDR1 MDHEN, CDR2 SYDVKM. CDR3 region: CASSLSPRNEQFF. CDR3 in DNA: TGTGCCAGCAGTTTATCACCAAGGAATGAGCAGTTCTTC. Supplemented by reference TRBV28 and TRBJ2-1, the full variable domain reads DVKVTQSSRYLVKRTGEKVFLECVQDMDHENMFWYRQDPGLGLRLIYFSYDVKMKEKGDIPEGYSVSREKKERFSLILESASTNQTSMYLCASSLSPRNEQFFGPGTRLTVL.

This clone has just one count. The chain recombines TRBV7-6 with TRBJ2-7; D may be TRBD2 (6 bases). The CDR3 length is 11 residues. The germline V gene has CDR1 SGHVS and CDR2 FNYEAQ. Trimming removed 5 bases at V and 4 bases at J, with 6 bases between. CDR3 bases: TGTGCCAGCAGCGGACTATACGAGCAGTACTTC. Translated, it gives CASSGLYEQYF.

This rearrangement joins TRBV2 to TRBJ2-7; D may be TRBD1 (6 bases). The CDR3 is made up of 13 amino acids. CDR1 SNHLY and CDR2 FYNNEI come from the germline V gene. Trimming pared 4 bases from V and 2 bases from J, leaving 9 bases between. CDR3 amino acids: CASSVGQTYEQYF. CDR3 nucleotide sequence: TGTGCCAGCAGTGTCGGACAGACCTACGAGCAGTACTTC.

The chain joins TRBV6-6 to TRBJ2-2; possible D gene TRBD1, 5 bases. The CDR3 has 14 amino acids. Between the trimmed V and J ends, which lost 2 bases and 8 bases, there was a span of 12 bases. Per germline, CDR1 MNHNY and CDR2 SVGAGI (reference sequence). This CDR3 reads CASSYGWGPGELFF. The DNA of the CDR3 is TGTGCCAGCAGTTACGGTTGGGGCCCGGGGGAGCTGTTTTTT.

This clone was seen only a few times. CDR3 region: CSVEEEKGVSRADTQYF. The CDR3 DNA reads TGCAGCGTTGAAGAAGAAAAAGGGGTCTCTAGGGCAGATACGCAGTATTTT. The rearrangement links TRBV29-1 to TRBJ2-3, with D possibly being TRBD1 (5 bases). Trimming took off 0 bases at V and 4 bases at J, with 20 bases between the two ends. Germline CDR1 SQVTM, CDR2 ANQGSEA. The CDR3 is 17 residues long.

The chain combines TRBV29-1 with TRBJ2-1; D possibly corresponds to TRBD1 (7 bases). The CDR3 is made up of 14 amino acids. V lost 3 bases and J lost 8, with 17 bases in between. Germline loops: CDR1 SQVTM, CDR2 ANQGSEA. The CDR3 loop is CSVEDSGGTHEQFF. The CDR3 DNA sequence: TGCAGCGTTGAGGATTCAGGGGGGACCCATGAGCAGTTCTTC.

The chain uses TRBV6-4 and TRBJ2-3; 8 positions match TRBD2. This CDR3 has 13 amino acids. V shed 6 bases and J 2 bases; nucleotides not matched to a gene: 1. Germline CDR1 and CDR2: MRHNA and SNTAGT. The CDR3, as DNA: TGTGCCAGCAGCGGGAGGGACACAGATACGCAGTATTTT. Amino acid sequence: CASSGRDTDTQYF.